This paragraph reports one T cell receptor beta chain. The data derive from a study of blood T cell repertoires in COVID-19. Study information: COVID-19 samples collected from the United States, Italy and Spain covered acute and convalescent phases.

The length of the CDR3 is 14 residues. Germline-derived CDR1 and CDR2 are SGHRS and YFSETQ. The ends lost 4 bases at V and 4 bases at J; junction bases unmatched: 6. Profiled with immunoSEQ multiplex PCR; TCRdb holds only in-frame clones, not every one. The table has some 48,000 clones, just over 85% seen once; the top ten hold about 3.2%. V usage is TRBV5-1 and J usage is TRBJ2-5, with 8 bases that match TRBD2. This TCR was recovered from an elderly woman with acute or convalescent COVID-19. The specimen sequenced was peripheral blood. CDR3 sequence reads: CASSEIAGRETQYF. For the CDR3, the DNA is TGCGCCAGCAGCGAGATAGCGGGGCGAGAGACCCAGTACTTC. The variable domain in full, completed from reference TRBV5-1 and TRBJ2-5, reads KAGVTQTPRYLIKTRGQQVTLSCSPISGHRSVSWYQQTPGQGLQFLFEYFSETQRNKGNFPGRFSGRQFSNSRSEMNVSTLELGDSALYLCASSEIAGRETQYFGPGTRLLVL.